Listed below are T cell receptor beta chains from one sample, sequenced in a study of T cells in Graves' hyperthyroidism and ophthalmopathy. TCRdb ran MiXCR on the multiplex PCR reads and lists one entry per CDR3 protein. The profile shows under 350,000 distinct CDR3 sequences, 15% to 20% of them singletons. Input material: blood. These receptors originate from a woman aged 55-70 years with Graves' ophthalmopathy. Both conserved end residues are part of each CDR3. D genes are given only for firm matches. Expanded clones get a size class; other rows say once, few or many, or leave the size out.

few | TRBJ2-1 | TRBV9 | - | 15 | TGTGCCAGCAGCGTAGACGGGGGAACCTACAATGAGCAGTTCTTC | CASSVDGGTYNEQFF
many | TRBJ2-7 | TRBV7-2 | - | 13 | TGTGCCAGCAGCTTAGTGCAGGACTACGAGCAGTACTTC | CASSLVQDYEQYF
many | TRBJ2-7 | TRBV20-1 | TRBD1 | 13 | TGCAGTGCTCTTAGACAGGGGATGAACGAGCAGTACTTC | CSALRQGMNEQYF
- | TRBJ2-7 | TRBV4-3 | TRBD2 | 15 | TGCGCCAGCAGCCAAGGCGGGGGGCGGGTTGACGAGCAGTACTTC | CASSQGGGRVDEQYF
many | TRBJ1-2 | TRBV27 | - | 15 | TGTGCCAGCAGTTTATCGAGGGGAAACTACTATGGCTACACCTTC | CASSLSRGNYYGYTF
many | TRBJ2-7 | TRBV5-1 | TRBD1 | 14 | TGCGCCAGCACCTTGACAGGGGGAGGAAACGAGCAGTACTTC | CASTLTGGGNEQYF
many | TRBJ2-2 | TRBV2 | - | 14 | TGTGCCAGCAGTGAAAGGGGGGTTGGCGGGGAGCTGTTTTTT | CASSERGVGGELFF
- | TRBJ2-1 | TRBV6-1 | TRBD1 | 16 | TGTGCCAGCACCCCTGCCGGGACAGGGTCCCTACTGGAGGAGTTCTTC | CASTPAGTGSLLEEFF
many | TRBJ2-1 | TRBV20-1 | TRBD2 | 14 | TGCAGTGCTAGTTCGGCTAGCGGGTTCGGTGAGCAGTTCTTC | CSASSASGFGEQFF
- | TRBJ1-3 | TRBV7-8 | TRBD1 | 18 | TGTGCCAGCAGCTTCGACAGGGCAGGAGTGAACTCTGGAAACACCATATATTTT | CASSFDRAGVNSGNTIYF
many | TRBJ2-1 | TRBV24-1 | TRBD2 | 13 | TGTGCCACCAGTGACCGACTAGCGTTTGAGCAGTTCTTC | CATSDRLAFEQFF
many | TRBJ1-1 | TRBV7-2 | TRBD1 | 15 | TGTGCCAGCAGCTTAGCCGGGACAGATAACACTGAAGCTTTCTTT | CASSLAGTDNTEAFF
few | TRBJ2-6 | TRBV7-2 | TRBD2 | 18 | TGTGCCAGCAGCCCGGGGAGCGGGGGGCCCTCTGGGGCCAACGTCCTGACTTTC | CASSPGSGGPSGANVLTF
few | TRBJ1-2 | TRBV20-1 | - | 12 | TGCAGTGCTTACAGGGTCAACTATGGCTACACCTTC | CSAYRVNYGYTF
many | TRBJ2-1 | TRBV19 | - | 15 | TGTGCCAGTTCTCCCGGGAGCGGAGCTGGCAATGAGCAGTTCTTC | CASSPGSGAGNEQFF
many | TRBJ1-1 | TRBV28 | - | 13 | TGTGCCAGCGTGTCCTTTCTGAACACTGAAGCTTTCTTT | CASVSFLNTEAFF
- | TRBJ1-6 | TRBV4-2 | TRBD1 | 16 | TGTGCCAGCAGCCAAGCGTTTGGGACAGGGACTTCACCCCTCCACTTT | CASSQAFGTGTSPLHF
many | TRBJ2-3 | TRBV20-1 | TRBD2 | 14 | TGCAGTGCCCGGGTAGGGACTATCACAGATACGCAGTATTTT | CSARVGTITDTQYF
few | TRBJ1-2 | TRBV18 | - | 14 | TGTGCCAGCTCACTCGAACAGGATGGGGATGGCTACACCTTC | CASSLEQDGDGYTF
many | TRBJ1-2 | TRBV28 | - | 14 | TGTGCCAGCAGTTTATCCGGGGTAAACTATGGCTACACCTTC | CASSLSGVNYGYTF
many | TRBJ2-2 | TRBV28 | TRBD2 | 17 | TGTGCCAGCAGCGTTGGGGGGGGACTAGGAGGCACCGGGGAGCTGTTTTTT | CASSVGGGLGGTGELFF
few | TRBJ1-6 | TRBV12-3/TRBV12-4 | - | 14 | TGTGCCAGCAGTTTGGGGTGGTCGGGTTCACCCCTCCACTTT | CASSLGWSGSPLHF
few | TRBJ1-4 | TRBV9 | - | 16 | TGTGCCAGCAGCGTAGATACGGGGAAGACTAATGAAAAACTGTTTTTT | CASSVDTGKTNEKLFF
- | TRBJ2-2 | TRBV11-1 | - | 16 | TGTGCCAGCAGGAATAGGGGGGCCGGGGACACCGGGGAGCTGTTTTTT | CASRNRGAGDTGELFF
- | TRBJ2-7 | TRBV11-2 | - | 14 | TGTGCCAGCAGCTCGACAGATCTCCTCTACGAGCAGTACTTC | CASSSTDLLYEQYF
many | TRBJ2-7 | TRBV12-3/TRBV12-4 | - | 13 | TGTGCCAGCAGGCACCGGGTGATGGGCGAGCAGTACTTC | CASRHRVMGEQYF
- | TRBJ2-1 | TRBV5-1 | - | 14 | TGCGCCAGCAGCTTGGTGGTAGGGGCCGGTGAGCAGTTCTTC | CASSLVVGAGEQFF
many | TRBJ1-2 | TRBV6-2/TRBV6-3 | - | 13 | TGTGCCAGCAGTTATGACAGATACTATGGCTACACCTTC | CASSYDRYYGYTF
many | TRBJ2-3 | TRBV6-2/TRBV6-3 | - | 13 | TGTGCCAGCAGCTACTCAGGGGTGGATACGCAGTATTTT | CASSYSGVDTQYF
- | TRBJ1-1 | TRBV19 | TRBD1 | 14 | TGTGCCAGTATTGACAGGGTAGGAAACACTGAAGCTTTCTTT | CASIDRVGNTEAFF
many | TRBJ1-2 | TRBV20-1 | - | 13 | TGCAGTGCTAGAGATTGGGCAGCTTATGGCTACACCTTC | CSARDWAAYGYTF
- | TRBJ2-3 | TRBV7-9 | TRBD1 | 15 | TGTGCCAGCAGCCCACAAACCGGGACAGAGTTGTCGCAGTATTTT | CASSPQTGTELSQYF
many | TRBJ2-1 | TRBV12-3/TRBV12-4 | - | 15 | TGTGCCAGCAGTTCGGGGCCAGGGCCCTTGGACGGGCAGTTCTTC | CASSSGPGPLDGQFF
many | TRBJ1-5 | TRBV20-1 | - | 17 | TGCAGTGCTAGAGATCTGGGGAGGGGGTCTAGCAATCAGCCCCAGCATTTT | CSARDLGRGSSNQPQHF
- | TRBJ2-1 | TRBV6-1 | TRBD2 | 16 | TGTGCCAGCAGCCTCGGACTAGCGGGCTCCTACAATGAGCAGTTCTTC | CASSLGLAGSYNEQFF
many | TRBJ2-3 | TRBV12-3/TRBV12-4 | TRBD2 | 16 | TGTGCCAGCAGTTTAGGCCGGGGGGTAGGCACAGATACGCAGTATTTT | CASSLGRGVGTDTQYF
few | TRBJ1-1 | TRBV6-1 | - | 14 | TGTGCCAGCAGTTGGCCCCCAGGGAACACTGAAGCTTTCTTT | CASSWPPGNTEAFF
many | TRBJ2-7 | TRBV6-1 | - | 13 | TGTGCCAGCAGTGAGGGGGTGATCTACGAGCAGTACTTC | CASSEGVIYEQYF
- | TRBJ2-3 | TRBV19 | - | 15 | TGTGCCAGTAGTCTTACTCCTACCCGCACAGATACGCAGTATTTT | CASSLTPTRTDTQYF
many | TRBJ1-2 | TRBV28 | TRBD1 | 13 | TGTGCCAGCAGACTAGGACAGGTCTATGGCTACACCTTC | CASRLGQVYGYTF
many | TRBJ1-1 | TRBV20-1 | - | 13 | TGCAGTGCTAGGGCGGAACAGAACACTGAAGCTTTCTTT | CSARAEQNTEAFF
few | TRBJ2-3 | TRBV6-9 | - | 15 | TGTGCCAGCAGTTATCCGGGTCCTGGCACAGATACGCAGTATTTT | CASSYPGPGTDTQYF
few | TRBJ2-3 | TRBV5-1 | TRBD2 | 16 | TGCGCCAGCGGGACTAGCGGGGGGACTAGCACAGATACGCAGTATTTT | CASGTSGGTSTDTQYF
- | TRBJ2-4 | TRBV20-1 | TRBD1 | 12 | TGCAGTGCTAGCCGGACAGGGGACATTCAGTACTTC | CSASRTGDIQYF
- | TRBJ1-5 | TRBV6-2/TRBV6-3 | - | 14 | TGTGCCAGCAGTTACTCTCGGAGCAATCAGCCCCAGCATTTT | CASSYSRSNQPQHF
many | TRBJ1-4 | TRBV28 | - | 15 | TGTGCCAGCAGTCCGCCCGGGACATCGAAAGAAAAACTGTTTTTT | CASSPPGTSKEKLFF
many | TRBJ2-5 | TRBV28 | - | 12 | TGTGCCAGCACCGCGCGGCAAGAGACCCAGTACTTC | CASTARQETQYF
- | TRBJ1-4 | TRBV7-9 | - | 17 | TGTGCCAGCAGCCTTACAACCCGACCAGGGGTAGATGAAAAACTGTTTTTT | CASSLTTRPGVDEKLFF
few | TRBJ2-2 | TRBV12-3/TRBV12-4 | TRBD1 | 14 | TGTGCCACGGGACAGGGGGCAGGCACCGGGGAGCTGTTTTTT | CATGQGAGTGELFF
many | TRBJ2-5 | TRBV3-1 | TRBD1 | 15 | TGTGCCAGCAGCTCGAACCGGGACAGACAAGAGACCCAGTACTTC | CASSSNRDRQETQYF
many | TRBJ1-1 | TRBV5-1 | - | 14 | TGCGCCAGCAGCCCACAGGGTTGGGACACTGAAGCTTTCTTT | CASSPQGWDTEAFF
many | TRBJ2-5 | TRBV20-1 | - | 15 | TGCAGTGCCGTGCCAGCTTTGCGGGGCGGAGAGACCCAGTACTTC | CSAVPALRGGETQYF
many | TRBJ2-3 | TRBV5-1 | - | 15 | TGCGCCAGCACCCTCCGTGGGAGTAGCACAGATACGCAGTATTTT | CASTLRGSSTDTQYF
many | TRBJ1-4 | TRBV28 | - | 15 | TGTGCCAGCAGTACTCCGATGGGTGGTAATGAAAAACTGTTTTTT | CASSTPMGGNEKLFF
- | TRBJ2-1 | TRBV7-9 | - | 12 | TGTGCCAGCAGCTTAGTGGGGAAACTGGGGTTCTTC | CASSLVGKLGFF